This T cell receptor (beta chain) was captured in a study of control samples from healthy donors and cancer patients. Profiled with immunoSEQ multiplex PCR; TCRdb holds only in-frame clones, not every one. Here the sample spans about 190,000 clones, just under 95% being singletons. CDR3 length equals 13 residues. Trimming left V 6 bases short and J 4 bases short, with 10 bases between. Germline CDR1 reads MNHEY; CDR2 reads SVGAGI. The material sequenced was blood. This clonotype was obtained from a man aged 18 to 30 in good health. The J gene is TRBJ1-5, the V gene TRBV6-5, with D perhaps matching TRBD1 (5 bases). The CDR3 is CASRWDGNQPQHF. The DNA of the CDR3 is TGTGCCAGCAGATGGGACGGAAATCAGCCCCAGCATTTT.